This entry features one T cell receptor beta chain sequence. Assay used: immunoSEQ multiplex PCR; TCRdb lists only in-frame clones, some missing. The repertoire includes just over 2,000,000 clones, about 94% of them detected once, and more than 0.95% sits in the top ten. It was CD45RO-negative cells, positively selected for CCR7, that made up naive CD8 cells, with terminally differentiated effector memory CD45RA+ cells excluded. This sample was taken from a study of shared clonotypes between healthy human individuals. The CDR3 consists of 15 residues. Trimming cost V 5 bases and J 4 bases, with 18 bases left between them. The V gene's germline CDR1 is SEHNR and CDR2 FQNEAQ (reference sequence).

The chain employs TRBV7-9 and TRBJ2-7; TRBD1 is a possible D gene (6 bases). The sample taken for sequencing was naive CD8+ T cells sorted from blood. This receptor was obtained from a young man in good health. The CDR3 nucleotides are TGTGCCAGCAGCCCCTTTAACGGACAGCAGTACGAGCAGTACTTC. Protein sequence: CASSPFNGQQYEQYF.